This TCR beta chain was documented in a study of blood T cell repertoires in COVID-19. Background on the study: The study drew acute and convalescent COVID-19 samples from the United States, Italy and Spain. Sources were T cells, B-cell-depleted T cells, or PBMCs; the material itself was cDNA or gDNA.

The CDR3 runs to 16 residues. Germline V CDR1 and CDR2: LGHDT, YNNKEL (reference sequence). V lost 7 bases and J lost 0; bases outside the gene matches: 9. Under the authors' procedure: Cell counts per sample came from amplifying reference gene primers. Assay: immunoSEQ multiplex PCR; the TCRdb copy retains only in-frame clones and omits some. D and trimming come from the DNA, and the V and J calls and clone size come from that table. This table holds about 190,000 clones, over 75% found once. Sequenced material: peripheral blood. The TCR sequence derives from a woman aged 50 to 65 with acute or convalescent COVID-19. The rearrangement uses TRBV3-1 (or the pseudogene TRBV3-2) and TRBJ1-3; 7 nucleotides agree with TRBD1. CDR3 loop: CASTRGQALSGNTIYF. The CDR3, as DNA: TGTGCCAGCACTCGAGGACAGGCCCTCTCTGGAAACACCATATATTTT.